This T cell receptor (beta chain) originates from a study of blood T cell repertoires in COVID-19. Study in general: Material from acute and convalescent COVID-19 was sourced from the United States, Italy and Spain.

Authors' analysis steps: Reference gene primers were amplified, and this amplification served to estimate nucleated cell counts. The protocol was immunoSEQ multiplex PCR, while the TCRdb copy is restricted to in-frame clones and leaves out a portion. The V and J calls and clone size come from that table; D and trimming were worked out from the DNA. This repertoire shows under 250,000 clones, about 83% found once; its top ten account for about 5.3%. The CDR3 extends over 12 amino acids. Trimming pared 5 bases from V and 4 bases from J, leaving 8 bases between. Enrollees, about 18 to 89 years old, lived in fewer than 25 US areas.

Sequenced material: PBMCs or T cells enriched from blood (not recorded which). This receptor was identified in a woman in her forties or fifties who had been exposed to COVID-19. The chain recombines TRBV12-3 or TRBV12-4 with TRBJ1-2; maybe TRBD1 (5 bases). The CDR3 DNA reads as TGTGCCAGCAGTCCGACAGTCTATGGCTACACCTTC. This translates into CASSPTVYGYTF.